These 20 T cell receptor beta chains were all obtained from the same sample, sequenced in a study of early T cells in non-severe SARS-CoV-2 infection. TCRdb processed the 5' RACE reads anew with MiXCR; each CDR3 protein has one entry. The repertoire has fewer than 40,000 distinct CDR3 sequences, 6% to 7% of them found once; the top ten carry 2.5% to 3%. Material: whole blood. Receptors were obtained from an adult who was a healthcare worker with PCR-confirmed SARS-CoV-2 infection or an uninfected control (not recorded which).

This clonotype was counted at least ten times. J is TRBJ2-1 and V is TRBV12-3 or TRBV12-4; 8 bases agree with TRBD2. This CDR3 contains 15 residues. Germline trimming cut 0 bases from V and 4 bases from J; bases unmatched to any gene: 2. The CDR3 here is CASSLAGLGYNEQFF. CDR3 sequence (DNA): TGTGCCAGCAGTTTAGCGGGACTAGGATACAATGAGCAGTTCTTC.

This clonotype came up many times. The chain links TRBV7-8 to TRBJ2-7; 13 bases line up with TRBD2. Germline values: CDR1 SGHVS, CDR2 FQNEAQ. The CDR3 sequence is 19 residues long. Germline trimming cut 0 bases from V and 7 bases from J; bases unmatched to any gene: 15. The CDR3 sequence: CASSLARRGLAGWLYEQYF. DNA of the CDR3: TGTGCCAGCAGCTTAGCGAGGAGGGGACTAGCGGGATGGCTGTATGAGCAGTACTTC.

In this sample, this clonotype turned up a few times. This chain joins TRBV3-1 and TRBJ2-7; the match to TRBD1 covers 11 bases. V trimming: 6 bases; J trimming: 3 bases; junction bases outside the gene matches: 16. CDR1 and CDR2 from the germline V gene are LGHDT and YNNKEL (reference sequence). This CDR3 contains 18 residues. In nucleotides, the CDR3 is TGTGCCAGCAGTCAAATCTACCCGAGGGACAGGGGGAACTACGAGCAGTACTTC. This gives the protein CASSQIYPRDRGNYEQYF.

This clonotype has a handful of counts. The chain couples TRBV2 to TRBJ2-1, with D uncertain. The CDR3 sequence is 14 residues long. The germline gives CDR1 SNHLY, CDR2 FYNNEI. Trimming removed 5 bases from V and 3 bases from J, with 11 bases in between. For the CDR3, the DNA is TGTGCCAGCAGTTTTGAGACATACTACAATGAGCAGTTCTTC. Translating it yields CASSFETYYNEQFF.

This chain links TRBV6-2 or TRBV6-3 with TRBJ2-7; possibly TRBD2 for D (6 bases). The V gene lost 2 bases and the J gene lost 5 bases, with 16 bases spanning the gap. The germline V gene encodes CDR1 MNHEY and CDR2 SVGEGT. This CDR3 has 15 residues. The CDR3 protein is CASSYALTSSDEQYF. CDR3 DNA sequence: TGTGCCAGCAGTTACGCGCTGACTAGTTCAGACGAGCAGTACTTC.

This clonotype has at least ten counts. The genes are TRBV5-1 and TRBJ2-2; a weak D match, TRBD1 (6 bases). Germline V gene lookup returns CDR1 SGHRS and CDR2 YFSETQ. This CDR3 has 16 residues. Trimming stripped 4 bases from V and 6 bases from J, with 19 bases between. The DNA for the CDR3 is TGCGCCAGCAGCCAGGGGTCAAATTGGGGCGCCGGGGAGCTGTTTTTT. As protein: CASSQGSNWGAGELFF.

There are many counts of this clonotype. The genes are TRBV3-1 and TRBJ2-6, with D perhaps matching TRBD1 or TRBD2 (5 bases each). The CDR3 extends over 20 amino acids. The germline V gene encodes CDR1 LGHDT and CDR2 YNNKEL (reference sequence). V was cut by 1 base and J by 0 bases, with 19 bases left in between. In DNA form, the CDR3 reads TGTGCCAGCAGCCAAGGGACATGGGGGTTGACCTCCTCTGGGGCCAACGTCCTGACTTTC. This encodes CASSQGTWGLTSSGANVLTF.

This clonotype appeared many times. The CDR3, as DNA: TGTGCCAGCTCACCAGTCGTCACCGGGGAGCTGTTTTTT. Protein sequence: CASSPVVTGELFF. The chain carries TRBV18 and TRBJ2-2; D gene uncertain. The germline V gene has CDR1 KGHSH and CDR2 LQKENI. The CDR3 extends over 13 amino acids. The V end lost 2 bases, the J end lost 4 bases, and 5 bases lay between the germline ends.

Ten or more counts support this clonotype. The chain couples TRBV29-1 to TRBJ2-1; TRBD1 agrees at 9 bases. The germline CDR1 and CDR2 sequences are SQVTM and ANQGSEA. Trimming removed 0 bases from V and 2 bases from J; junction bases left unmatched: 5. This CDR3 spans 16 amino acids. Here the CDR3 DNA reads TGCAGCGTTGAAGATCGGGACAGGGTGACCTACAATGAGCAGTTCTTC. Its translation: CSVEDRDRVTYNEQFF.

This clonotype has ten or more counts. The gene calls are TRBV20-1 and TRBJ1-5; 8 bases line up with TRBD1. Germline assignment: CDR1 DFQATT and CDR2 SNEGSKA (reference sequence). The CDR3 is made up of 14 amino acids. J was trimmed by 1 base and V by 5 bases; bases with no gene match: 4. This CDR3 reads CSAGWTGSNQPQHF. The CDR3 DNA is TGCAGTGCTGGGTGGACAGGGAGCAATCAGCCCCAGCATTTT.

At least ten counts were recorded for this clonotype. V and J are TRBV28 and TRBJ1-2; TRBD1 agrees at 8 bases. V shed 4 bases and J 9 bases; nucleotides not matched to a gene: 4. Germline CDR1 is MDHEN and CDR2 is SYDVKM. There are 12 residues in the CDR3. CDR3 amino acids: CASSSGGGSYTF. As DNA, the CDR3 is TGTGCCAGCAGTTCAGGGGGCGGAAGCTACACCTTC.

This rearrangement joins TRBV4-1 to TRBJ1-6, with 7 bases matching TRBD1. The CDR3 has 15 amino acids. V shed 0 bases and J 9 bases; nucleotides not matched to a gene: 5. Germline values: CDR1 MGHRA, CDR2 YSYEKL. CDR3 sequence reads: CASSQEGRGASPLHF. The CDR3 coding sequence is TGCGCCAGCAGCCAAGAAGGCAGGGGGGCTTCACCCCTCCACTTT.

The V gene is TRBV11-2, the J gene TRBJ2-7; 13 positions match TRBD2. V shed 5 bases, J shed 7 bases, and the junction held 8 bases outside the gene matches. The CDR3 is 15 amino acids. The germline gives CDR1 SGHAT, CDR2 FQNNGV. The CDR3 DNA follows: TGTGCCAGCAGCCAACCGGGACTAGCGGGGAGAGAGCAGTACTTC. Translation: CASSQPGLAGREQYF.

With regard to this clonotype: Since a much larger clone is just one base distant, this may be a read error. J is TRBJ2-5 and V is TRBV5-6; D might be TRBD1 (5 bases). Germline lookup yields CDR1 SGHDT and CDR2 YYEEEE. The CDR3 totals 14 residues. CDR3 loop: CVSSFPGQQETQYF. The CDR3 bases are TGTGTCAGCAGCTTCCCAGGGCAGCAAGAGACCCAGTACTTC.

This chain connects TRBV11-2 to TRBJ2-7; 8 nucleotides agree with TRBD2. Germline V gene sequence: CDR1 SGHAT, CDR2 FQNNGV. CDR3 length: 14 amino acids. V lost 0 bases and J lost 7; bases outside the gene matches: 5. The chain's CDR3 is CASSLEAGVEEQYF. CDR3 coding DNA: TGTGCCAGCAGCTTAGAAGCGGGAGTTGAAGAGCAGTACTTC.

The table lists this clonotype with many counts. This chain connects TRBV5-1 to TRBJ1-1; tentatively, D is TRBD1 (6 bases). Trimming left V 2 bases short and J 5 bases short, with 16 bases between. This CDR3 contains 15 residues. Germline CDR1 reads SGHRS; CDR2 reads YFSETQ. This chain's CDR3 is CASSLKRGYGTEAFF. The CDR3 nucleotides are TGCGCCAGCAGCTTAAAAAGGGGGTATGGGACTGAAGCTTTCTTT.

This clonotype was counted many times. J is TRBJ1-5 and V is TRBV6-1, with D unresolved. This CDR3 has 13 residues. Per germline, CDR1 MNHNS and CDR2 SASEGT. V lost 4 bases and J 7 bases, leaving 11 bases between the germline ends. CDR3 region: CASSVEGWQPQHF. The CDR3, as DNA: TGTGCCAGCAGTGTCGAGGGTTGGCAGCCCCAGCATTTT.

This clonotype was observed at least ten times. This chain links TRBV29-1 with TRBJ2-4; D is undetermined. CDR3 length: 13 amino acids. V lost 7 bases, J lost 1 base, and 11 bases lay in between. CDR1 is SQVTM, CDR2 ANQGSEA, per germline. The CDR3 protein is CSGTRRAKNIQYF. As DNA, the CDR3 is TGCAGCGGCACACGCCGCGCCAAAAACATTCAGTACTTC. Based on the CDR3 plus reference TRBV29-1 and TRBJ2-4, the full variable domain is SAVISQKPSRDICQRGTSLTIQCQVDSQVTMMFWYRQQPGQSLTLIATANQGSEATYESGFVIDKFPISRPNLTFSTLTVSNMSPEDSSIYLCSGTRRAKNIQYFGAGTRLSVL.

This clonotype was recorded at least ten times. This chain joins TRBV6-5 and TRBJ2-7, with TRBD1 identical over 9 bases. CDR3 length: 16 residues. The germline V gene has CDR1 MNHEY and CDR2 SVGAGI. V was pared by 7 bases and J by 1 base, with 11 bases of the junction left unmatched. The CDR3 sequence: CASTLWGTGTSYEQYF. In nucleotides, the CDR3 is TGTGCCAGCACCCTTTGGGGGACAGGGACATCCTACGAGCAGTACTTC.

The table lists this clonotype with many counts. The V and J genes are TRBV2 and TRBJ1-2; 9 bases map to TRBD1. The trim removed 6 bases at V and 7 bases at J, leaving 6 bases unmatched. This CDR3 has 13 amino acids. CDR1 is SNHLY and CDR2 is FYNNEI in the germline V gene. The CDR3 nucleotides read TGTGCCAGCAGGACGGGACAGGGAATTGGCTACACCTTC. Its translation is CASRTGQGIGYTF.